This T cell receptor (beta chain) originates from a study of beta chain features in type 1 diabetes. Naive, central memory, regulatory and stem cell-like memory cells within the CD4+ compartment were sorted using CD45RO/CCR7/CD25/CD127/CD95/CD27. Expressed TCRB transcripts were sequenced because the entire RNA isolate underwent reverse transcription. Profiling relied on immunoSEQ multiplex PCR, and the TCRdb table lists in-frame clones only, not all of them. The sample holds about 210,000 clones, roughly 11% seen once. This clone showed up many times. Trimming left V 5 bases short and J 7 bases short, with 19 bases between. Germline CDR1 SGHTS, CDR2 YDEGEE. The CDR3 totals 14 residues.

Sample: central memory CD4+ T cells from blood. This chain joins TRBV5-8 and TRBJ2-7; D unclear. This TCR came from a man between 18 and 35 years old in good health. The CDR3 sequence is CASRVRLPVEEQYF. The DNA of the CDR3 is TGTGCCAGCAGAGTTCGACTGCCAGTTGAAGAGCAGTACTTC.